The next 23 T cell receptor beta chains were all read from a single sample in a study of shared clonotypes between healthy human individuals. Assay: immunoSEQ multiplex PCR; the TCRdb copy retains only in-frame clones and omits some. The sample shows roughly 2.5 million clones, 90% to 95% of them seen only once. Specimen: naive CD4+ T cells sorted from blood. Subset indicated: CD45RA+ positively selected. Every receptor here comes from a man aged 18 to 29 in good health.

The chain joins TRBV5-1 to TRBJ2-3; TRBD2 agrees at 8 bases. Germline V gene lookup returns CDR1 SGHRS and CDR2 YFSETQ. V was pared by 4 bases and J by 4 bases, with 11 bases of the junction left unmatched. The CDR3 length is 16 residues. For the CDR3, the DNA is TGCGCCAGCAGCCCGGCCGGGCTAGCGGGCCCAGATACGCAGTATTTT. It is translated as CASSPAGLAGPDTQYF.

V and J are TRBV4-1 and TRBJ1-1; 12 nucleotides agree with TRBD1. This CDR3 is 16 amino acids long. Per the germline V gene, CDR1 is MGHRA and CDR2 is YSYEKL. J was trimmed by 4 bases and V by 4 bases; bases with no gene match: 7. CDR3 residues: CASSRGTGGMSTEAFF. CDR3 bases: TGCGCCAGCAGCCGTGGGACAGGGGGCATGAGCACTGAAGCTTTCTTT.

The chain combines TRBV5-1 with TRBJ2-1, with 8 bases that match TRBD2. V was pared by 4 bases and J by 2 bases, with 11 bases of the junction left unmatched. Germline-derived CDR1 and CDR2 are SGHRS and YFSETQ. The CDR3 runs to 17 residues. The CDR3 region is CASSRDSLAVTYNEQFF. The CDR3 DNA reads TGCGCCAGCAGCAGAGATTCACTAGCGGTCACCTACAATGAGCAGTTCTTC.

This clone was picked up one time. The chain recombines TRBV28 with TRBJ1-2; D is unclear. The V end was cut by 8 bases, the J end by 8 bases, with 18 bases between. This CDR3 contains 13 residues. In germline, CDR1 is MDHEN, CDR2 SYDVKM. The CDR3 spells CASEQILTGGYTF. The CDR3 nucleotides are TGTGCCAGCGAGCAGATCCTTACGGGAGGCTACACCTTC.

This chain's CDR3 is CASERGGLYNEQFF. CDR3 in DNA: TGTGCCAGTGAGCGGGGGGGCCTGTATAATGAGCAGTTCTTC. V is TRBV19 and J is TRBJ2-1, with 10 bases lining up with TRBD2. Trimming cost V 8 bases and J 7 bases; bases outside gene matches: 8. Germline lookup yields CDR1 LNHDA and CDR2 SQIVND (reference sequence). The length of the CDR3 is 14 residues.

On this clone itself: Other DNA sequences in this specimen translate into the identical CDR3. CDR3 nucleotide sequence: TGTGCCAGCTCACCCGCGACAGGGCAAGAGACCCAGTACTTC. Amino acid sequence: CASSPATGQETQYF. The gene calls are TRBV18 and TRBJ2-5, with TRBD1 matching over 7 bases. The CDR3 contains 14 residues. Germline loops: CDR1 KGHSH, CDR2 LQKENI. After removal of 3 bases from V and 2 bases from J, the junction contained 3 bases not matched to a gene.

The chain has TRBV7-8 and TRBJ2-7, with D tentatively TRBD2 (6 bases). The CDR3 has 12 amino acids. CDR1 SGHVS and CDR2 FQNEAQ come from the germline V gene. V was pared by 3 bases and J by 5 bases, with 8 bases between. The CDR3 sequence: CASSFGGHEQYF. The CDR3 nucleotides are TGTGCCAGCAGCTTTGGAGGGCACGAGCAGTACTTC. Based on the CDR3 plus reference TRBV7-8 and TRBJ2-7, the full variable domain is GAGVSQSPRYKVAKRGQDVALRCDPISGHVSLFWYQQALGQGPEFLTYFQNEAQLDKSGLPSDRFFAERPEGSVSTLKIQRTQQEDSAVYLCASSFGGHEQYFGPGTRLTVT.

This chain links TRBV7-2 with TRBJ2-3; D perhaps matches TRBD1 (6 bases). Per germline, CDR1 SGHTA and CDR2 FQGNSA. The germline V and J ends were trimmed by 8 bases and 2 bases, with 11 bases remaining between them. CDR3 length equals 13 residues. The DNA for the CDR3 is TGTGCCAGCCAACAGGGTCTCACAGATACGCAGTATTTT. Amino acids: CASQQGLTDTQYF.

V is TRBV25-1 and J is TRBJ2-3; D gene unclear. V was clipped by 3 bases and J by 2 bases, with 3 bases between them. Looked up from germline, CDR1 is MGHDK and CDR2 is SYGVNS. The CDR3 contains 12 residues. This chain's CDR3 is CASSDLTDTQYF. The CDR3 DNA reads TGTGCCAGCAGTGACCTCACAGATACGCAGTATTTT.

The CDR3 sequence: CASSLRGRSETQYF. CDR3 DNA sequence: TGTGCCAGCAGCTTGCGGGGGCGTTCGGAGACCCAGTACTTC. The chain joins TRBV7-2 to TRBJ2-5, with D possibly matching TRBD2 (7 bases). Germline V gene lookup returns CDR1 SGHTA and CDR2 FQGNSA. This CDR3 is built from 14 residues. The V end was cut by 3 bases, the J end by 5 bases, with 13 bases between. Combining the CDR3 with reference TRBV7-2 and TRBJ2-5 gives the whole variable domain GAGVSQSPSNKVTEKGKDVELRCDPISGHTALYWYRQSLGQGLEFLIYFQGNSAPDKSGLPSDRFSAERTGGSVSTLTIQRTQQEDSAVYLCASSLRGRSETQYFGPGTRLLVL.

The chain uses TRBV6-5 and TRBJ1-2, with D unresolved. Per the germline V gene, CDR1 is MNHEY and CDR2 is SVGAGI. This CDR3 is 12 amino acids long. V was cut by 6 bases and J by 7 bases, with 12 bases left in between. CDR3 sequence: CASSPLDGGYTF. The CDR3 DNA reads as TGTGCCAGCAGCCCCTTGGACGGTGGCTACACCTTC.

On this clone: At the DNA level, this CDR3 is encoded by other sequences in the same sample as well. The chain uses TRBV11-3 and TRBJ2-3; D is ambiguous. Germline CDR1 reads SGHNT; CDR2 reads YENEEA. Deletions cut 4 bases from V and 0 bases from J, with 8 bases between. This CDR3 comprises 14 residues. Here the CDR3 reads CASSSTRSTDTQYF. CDR3 nucleotides: TGTGCCAGCAGCTCGACCCGTAGCACAGATACGCAGTATTTT.

The chain carries TRBV9 and TRBJ2-7, with TRBD2 identical over 11 bases. Germline V gene data show CDR1 as SGDLS and CDR2 as YYNGEE. The ends lost 3 bases at V and 0 bases at J; junction bases unmatched: 2. The CDR3 runs to 15 residues. CDR3 in amino acids: CASSEGLADSYEQYF. The DNA for the CDR3 is TGTGCCAGCAGCGAGGGACTAGCGGACTCCTACGAGCAGTACTTC. The whole variable domain, remainder taken from reference TRBV9 and TRBJ2-7, is DSGVTQTPKHLITATGQRVTLRCSPRSGDLSVYWYQQSLDQGLQFLIQYYNGEERAKGNILERFSAQQFPDLHSELNLSSLELGDSALYFCASSEGLADSYEQYFGPGTRLTVT.

The table lists this clone with a few counts. The chain uses TRBV9 and TRBJ1-1, with TRBD1 matching 8 bases. Germline lookup yields CDR1 SGDLS and CDR2 YYNGEE. With 3 bases clipped from V and 10 bases from J, the junction kept 8 bases outside the gene matches. This CDR3 region has 13 residues. The CDR3 region has the DNA TGTGCCAGCAGCGCGGGACAGGCGAGTTTAGCTTTCTTT. Translation: CASSAGQASLAFF.

The gene calls are TRBV5-1 and TRBJ1-4; D perhaps matches TRBD1 (5 bases). Trimming stripped 4 bases from V and 5 bases from J, with 15 bases between. This CDR3 has 15 amino acids. CDR1 SGHRS and CDR2 YFSETQ come from the germline V gene. CDR3 residues: CASSARGRWNEKLFF. The CDR3 DNA reads as TGCGCCAGCAGCGCTCGGGGCAGGTGGAATGAAAAACTGTTTTTT.

J is TRBJ1-1 and V is TRBV28; 7 bases map to TRBD1. The CDR3 totals 12 residues. V shed 5 bases and J 4 bases; nucleotides not matched to a gene: 1. Germline V gives CDR1 MDHEN, CDR2 SYDVKM. The CDR3 here is CASSDRVTEAFF. CDR3 bases: TGTGCCAGCAGTGACAGGGTCACTGAAGCTTTCTTT.

The V and J genes are TRBV6-5 and TRBJ1-1; D ambiguous. With 5 bases removed from V and 6 bases from J, the gap between germline ends came to 19 bases. Germline V gene lookup returns CDR1 MNHEY and CDR2 SVGAGI. The CDR3 totals 15 residues. The CDR3 loop reads CASSPPPGTSAEAFF. In DNA, the CDR3 is TGTGCCAGCAGTCCGCCCCCAGGCACTAGCGCTGAAGCTTTCTTT.

The rearrangement links TRBV5-4 to TRBJ2-3; TRBD2 matches 12 bases. Germline-derived CDR1 and CDR2 are SGHNT and YYREEE (reference sequence). J gave up 5 bases and V 2 bases, and 3 bases lay outside the gene matches. This CDR3 is 15 amino acids long. CDR3 sequence reads: CASSFRTSGKDTQYF. DNA for the CDR3: TGTGCCAGCAGCTTCCGGACTAGCGGGAAAGATACGCAGTATTTT.

This rearrangement joins TRBV12-5 to TRBJ2-7, with TRBD2 matching over 8 bases. In germline, CDR1 is LGHNT, CDR2 FRNRAP. The CDR3 has 15 residues. V shed 9 bases, J shed 0 bases, and the junction held 10 bases outside the gene matches. The CDR3 sequence: CASCRGGTSSYEQYF. The CDR3 nucleotides are TGTGCTAGCTGCCGGGGGGGGACATCCTCCTACGAGCAGTACTTC. Variable domain in full (rest from reference TRBV12-5 and TRBJ2-7): DARVTQTPRHKVTEMGQEVTMRCQPILGHNTVFWYRQTMMQGLELLAYFRNRAPLDDSGMPKDRFSAEMPDATLATLKIQPSEPRDSAVYFCASCRGGTSSYEQYFGPGTRLTVT.

This clone was detected once. This sample also contains other DNA sequences that code for the same CDR3. The chain has TRBV5-1 and TRBJ2-1; TRBD1 aligns across 7 bases. The J segment lost 6 bases and the V segment lost 0 bases, leaving 0 bases of the junction unmatched. The CDR3 totals 13 residues. The germline gives CDR1 SGHRS, CDR2 YFSETQ. The CDR3 is CASSLGDSNEQFF. The CDR3 region has the DNA TGCGCCAGCAGCTTGGGGGACAGCAATGAGCAGTTCTTC.

The gene calls are TRBV5-1 and TRBJ2-7; unclear D gene. Trimming removed 4 bases from V and 0 bases from J, with 17 bases in between. Germline V gives CDR1 SGHRS, CDR2 YFSETQ. The CDR3 contains 16 residues. CDR3: CASSTGGIESSYEQYF. In nucleotides, the CDR3 is TGCGCCAGCAGCACCGGTGGAATTGAATCCTCCTACGAGCAGTACTTC.

This chain joins TRBV6-5 and TRBJ2-7, with 7 bases fitting TRBD1. After removal of 2 bases from V and 2 bases from J, the junction contained 9 bases not matched to a gene. This CDR3 has 16 residues. The germline gives CDR1 MNHEY, CDR2 SVGAGI. As DNA, the CDR3 is TGTGCCAGCAGTTACCTGGGGACAGCAAGGACCTACGAGCAGTACTTC. It specifies CASSYLGTARTYEQYF.

The CDR3: CAISTDRGPRTGSEAFF. As DNA, the CDR3 is TGTGCCATCAGTACGGACAGGGGGCCGAGGACGGGGAGTGAAGCTTTCTTT. The rearrangement joins TRBV10-3 to TRBJ1-1, with 11 bases lining up with TRBD1. Germline assignment: CDR1 ENHRY and CDR2 SYGVKD. The CDR3 runs to 17 residues. V lost 5 bases to trimming and J lost 7 bases; unmatched junction nucleotides: 15.